One and the same sample provided the 10 T cell receptor beta chains below, sequenced in a study of shared clonotypes between healthy human individuals (dated by TCRdb to about 2020). The library was prepared using the immunoSEQ multiplex PCR assay. In TCRdb, the immuneACCESS table is reduced to in-frame sequences with V and J assigned. These tables do not hold every clone; where another copy was compared, an unresolved V gene accounts for under half, and the others remain unexplained. This sample lists 980,000 or so clones; 76% were detected once. The top ten clones comprise approximately 1.5% of the sample. Material: memory CD4+ T cells sorted from blood. Per the publication, the cell subset or site label means: CD45RA-negative fraction. These receptors were collected from a man aged 18 to 29 in good health.

This chain joins TRBV6-6 and TRBJ1-4; D unclear. The CDR3 totals 15 residues. V lost 2 bases and J lost 7, with 14 bases in between. Germline CDR1 reads MNHNY; CDR2 reads SVGAGI (reference sequence). The CDR3 reads CASSYGNGSGEKLFF. CDR3 coding DNA: TGTGCCAGCAGTTACGGTAACGGGTCGGGTGAAAAACTGTTTTTT.

V is TRBV5-1 and J is TRBJ2-7; unclear D gene. V was pared by 0 bases and J by 0 bases, with 10 bases between. Germline loops: CDR1 SGHRS, CDR2 YFSETQ. The CDR3 runs to 15 residues. The CDR3 region is CASSLAPTSSYEQYF. Written as DNA, the CDR3 is TGCGCCAGCAGCTTGGCCCCGACCAGCTCCTACGAGCAGTACTTC.

The rearrangement joins TRBV18 to TRBJ2-3; possible D gene TRBD1, 6 bases. Germline V lookup: CDR1 KGHSH, CDR2 LQKENI. The CDR3 extends over 14 amino acids. V was clipped by 3 bases and J by 5 bases, with 12 bases between them. The CDR3 sequence: CASSPDSGVDTQYF. The DNA for the CDR3 is TGTGCCAGCTCACCGGACAGTGGGGTAGATACGCAGTATTTT.

This clone has a handful of counts. V usage is TRBV25-1 and J usage is TRBJ2-5; unclear D gene. Germline assignment: CDR1 MGHDK and CDR2 SYGVNS. The germline V and J ends were trimmed by 2 bases and 4 bases, with 11 bases remaining between them. The CDR3 totals 14 residues. In DNA, the CDR3 is TGTGCCAGCAGTGAAAGATCTCCCCCAGAGACCCAGTACTTC. Amino acid sequence: CASSERSPPETQYF.

This clone has just one count. The rearrangement uses TRBV30 and TRBJ2-5, with D maybe TRBD2 (6 bases). Per the germline V gene, CDR1 is GTSNPN and CDR2 is SVGIG (reference sequence). Trimming cost V 3 bases and J 2 bases, with 16 bases left between them. The CDR3 sequence is 15 residues long. CDR3 coding DNA: TGTGCCTGGAGCGGAGGGCGGACGACACAAGAGACCCAGTACTTC. Translation gives CAWSGGRTTQETQYF.

This clone has a handful of counts. V and J are TRBV19 and TRBJ1-6; weak D call: TRBD1 (5 bases). The CDR3 has 15 residues. Germline CDR1 reads LNHDA; CDR2 reads SQIVND (reference sequence). The germline V and J ends were trimmed by 6 bases and 4 bases, with 13 bases remaining between them. The CDR3 reads CASSEMGGYNSPLHF. The CDR3 coding sequence is TGTGCCAGTAGCGAGATGGGGGGTTATAATTCACCCCTCCACTTT.

The chain has TRBV28 and TRBJ1-2, with unresolved D. Trimming pared 7 bases from V and 3 bases from J, leaving 18 bases between. The germline V gene encodes CDR1 MDHEN and CDR2 SYDVKM. The CDR3 loop spans 15 amino acids. The CDR3 DNA reads TGTGCCAGCATGGAGGCCGACCGTTGGGACTATGGCTACACCTTC. Residues: CASMEADRWDYGYTF.

The rearrangement joins TRBV11-2 to TRBJ1-2; D is unclear. V lost 5 bases, J lost 5 bases, and 12 bases lay in between. CDR3 size: 13 residues. Germline lookup yields CDR1 SGHAT and CDR2 FQNNGV. CDR3 in DNA: TGTGCCAGCAGCACCAGCCATGGGTATGGCTACACCTTC. This codes for CASSTSHGYGYTF.

The V and J genes are TRBV30 and TRBJ2-5; D remains unclear. Trimming took 2 bases from V and 9 from J, leaving 10 bases between them. Per the germline V gene, CDR1 is GTSNPN and CDR2 is SVGIG (reference sequence). The CDR3 has 11 amino acids. CDR3: CAWSPGKAQYF. CDR3 coding DNA: TGTGCCTGGAGTCCTGGGAAGGCCCAGTACTTC.

The chain combines TRBV9 with TRBJ2-1; the match to TRBD2 covers 8 bases. Germline values: CDR1 SGDLS, CDR2 YYNGEE. The CDR3 extends over 15 amino acids. Germline trimming cut 4 bases from V and 2 bases from J; bases unmatched to any gene: 5. CDR3 protein: CASSPISGTYNEQFF. CDR3 DNA sequence: TGTGCCAGCAGCCCTATTAGCGGGACCTACAATGAGCAGTTCTTC.